One and the same sample provided the 17 T cell receptor beta chains below, sequenced in a study of blood T cell repertoires in COVID-19 (dated by TCRdb to about 2020). Preparation of the library involved the immunoSEQ multiplex PCR assay. The clones in this table, taken by TCRdb from immuneACCESS, are in-frame only. Not every clone is retained; where verified, under half of the shortfall comes from an unresolved V gene, and the cause of the rest is unknown. This sample lists some 260,000 clones; around 90% were detected once. 0.7% of the sample is held by the ten biggest clonotypes. The sequenced sample was peripheral blood. These receptors were obtained from a human donor in a cohort sampled during active COVID-19.

This clone has just a few counts. The rearrangement uses TRBV27 and TRBJ2-5; 7 positions agree with TRBD1. Trimming removed 4 bases from V and 7 bases from J; junction bases left unmatched: 9. The CDR3 sequence is 14 residues long. Germline CDR1 MNHEY, CDR2 SMNVEV (reference sequence). The CDR3 DNA reads as TGTGCCAGCAGTTGGGGGACAGTCTGGGGGACCCAGTACTTC. It yields the protein CASSWGTVWGTQYF.

The chain combines TRBV10-1 with TRBJ2-7, with 12 bases aligning to TRBD2. Germline trimming cut 5 bases from V and 4 bases from J; bases unmatched to any gene: 3. This CDR3 is built from 14 residues. In germline, CDR1 is WNHNN, CDR2 SYGVQD (reference sequence). CDR3 nucleotides: TGCGCCAGCAGTCCCGGGACTAGCGGGTACGAGCAGTACTTC. It translates to CASSPGTSGYEQYF.

The chain combines TRBV27 with TRBJ2-3, with D perhaps matching TRBD1 (5 bases). This CDR3 region has 14 residues. Trimming shortened V by 2 bases and J by 4 bases, and 10 bases separated the two germline ends. Germline-derived CDR1 and CDR2 are MNHEY and SMNVEV (reference sequence). The CDR3 region is CASSLDSTADTQYF. The CDR3 DNA sequence: TGTGCCAGCAGTTTAGACAGCACAGCAGATACGCAGTATTTT.

The sample holds a few counts of this clone. The J gene is TRBJ2-1, the V gene TRBV7-9; TRBD2 might be the D (5 bases). The CDR3 consists of 15 residues. Trimming pared 1 base from V and 2 bases from J, leaving 9 bases between. Germline lookup yields CDR1 SEHNR and CDR2 FQNEAQ (reference sequence). This CDR3 reads CASSLGGLAYNEQFF. The CDR3 nucleotides are TGTGCCAGCAGCTTAGGAGGGTTGGCCTACAATGAGCAGTTCTTC. The full variable domain, its missing parts supplied by reference TRBV7-9 and TRBJ2-1, is DTGVSQNPRHKITKRGQNVTFRCDPISEHNRLYWYRQTLGQGPEFLTYFQNEAQLEKSRLLSDRFSAERPKGSFSTLEIQRTEQGDSAMYLCASSLGGLAYNEQFFGPGTRLTVL.

The chain joins TRBV11-2 to TRBJ1-6; TRBD1 is a possible D gene (5 bases). The CDR3 has 17 residues. The germline V gene encodes CDR1 SGHAT and CDR2 FQNNGV. Trimming removed 4 bases from V and 7 bases from J, with 20 bases in between. CDR3 sequence: CASSSRAIRTKNSPLHF. The CDR3 nucleotides read TGTGCCAGCAGCTCAAGGGCTATTCGGACAAAGAATTCACCCCTCCACTTT.

This clone has more than one count but fewer than ten. The genes are TRBV7-2 and TRBJ1-3; 7 bases are shared with TRBD1. Germline loops: CDR1 SGHTA, CDR2 FQGNSA. This CDR3 is 16 amino acids long. J lost 0 bases, V lost 5 bases, and 7 bases had no gene match. The CDR3 region is CASSLRGPRSGNTIYF. The CDR3 DNA reads TGTGCCAGCAGCCTTAGGGGGCCTCGCTCTGGAAACACCATATATTTT. Looking up the rest from reference TRBV7-2 and TRBJ1-3 gives the full variable domain: GAGVSQSPSNKVTEKGKDVELRCDPISGHTALYWYRQSLGQGLEFLIYFQGNSAPDKSGLPSDRFSAERTGGSVSTLTIQRTQQEDSAVYLCASSLRGPRSGNTIYFGEGSWLTVV.

This clone occurred a few times. The chain recombines TRBV30 with TRBJ2-5; no firm D call. Germline CDR1 reads GTSNPN; CDR2 reads SVGIG (reference sequence). The CDR3 length is 14 residues. V was pared by 0 bases and J by 0 bases, with 8 bases between. Here the CDR3 DNA reads TGTGCCTGGAGTGTACGGCGGAACCAAGAGACCCAGTACTTC. Protein sequence: CAWSVRRNQETQYF. The full variable domain, rest sourced from reference TRBV30 and TRBJ2-5, is SQTIHQWPATLVQPVGSPLSLECTVEGTSNPNLYWYRQAAGRGLQLLFYSVGIGQISSEVPQNLSASRPQDRQFILSSKKLLLSDSGFYLCAWSVRRNQETQYFGPGTRLLVL.

J is TRBJ2-1 and V is TRBV12-3 or TRBV12-4; D may be TRBD2 (6 bases). The CDR3 runs 13 residues. V was shortened by 7 bases and J by 8 bases, with 15 bases between the two germline ends. The CDR3 spells CASTPWRGDEQFF. CDR3 bases: TGTGCCAGCACCCCATGGCGGGGCGATGAGCAGTTCTTC.

The rearrangement uses TRBV2 and TRBJ2-2; perhaps TRBD2 as D (5 bases). Germline lookup yields CDR1 SNHLY and CDR2 FYNNEI. Deletions cut 8 bases from V and 7 bases from J, with 20 bases between. This CDR3 is built from 15 residues. CDR3 coding DNA: TGTGCCAGCTTTTCGGGGAAAATAACGGGCGGGGAGCTGTTTTTT. Its protein is CASFSGKITGGELFF. Full variable domain (remainder filled in from reference TRBV2 and TRBJ2-2): EPEVTQTPSHQVTQMGQEVILRCVPISNHLYFYWYRQILGQKVEFLVSFYNNEISEKSEIFDDQFSVERPDGSNFTLKIRSTKLEDSAMYFCASFSGKITGGELFFGEGSRLTVL.

The chain joins TRBV9 to TRBJ2-7, with 7 bases fitting TRBD2. With V trimmed by 0 bases and J by 0 bases, 3 bases remained unmatched. The CDR3 covers 15 residues. The V gene's germline CDR1 is SGDLS and CDR2 YYNGEE. CDR3 sequence (DNA): TGTGCCAGCAGCGTAGGGGGACTAAACTCCTACGAGCAGTACTTC. Its protein product is CASSVGGLNSYEQYF.

V is TRBV5-4 and J is TRBJ1-2; the D gene is possibly TRBD1 (6 bases). V was cut by 4 bases and J by 1 base, with 20 bases left in between. Germline loops: CDR1 SGHNT, CDR2 YYREEE (reference sequence). CDR3 length equals 17 residues. The CDR3 region is CASSPRVGGQGNYGYTF. In nucleotides, the CDR3 is TGTGCCAGCAGCCCAAGGGTCGGGGGGCAGGGTAACTATGGCTACACCTTC.

This clone was detected a few times. The chain is built from TRBV7-8 and TRBJ2-1; D is undetermined. V lost 5 bases and J 8 bases, leaving 13 bases between the germline ends. Germline V gene data show CDR1 as SGHVS and CDR2 as FQNEAQ. CDR3 length equals 13 residues. The CDR3 sequence: CASSPLRLDEQFF. The CDR3 DNA is TGTGCCAGCAGCCCCCTCAGGCTGGATGAGCAGTTCTTC.

This clone was seen more than once but under ten times. This sequence joins TRBV30 and TRBJ2-7, with 8 bases lining up with TRBD2. This CDR3 contains 14 residues. The trim removed 5 bases at V and 2 bases at J, leaving 8 bases unmatched. Per the germline V gene, CDR1 is GTSNPN and CDR2 is SVGIG (reference sequence). The CDR3 spells CAWGTGLVTYEQYF. For the CDR3, the DNA is TGTGCCTGGGGGACGGGACTAGTGACCTACGAGCAGTACTTC.

The rearrangement links TRBV7-8 to TRBJ1-1, with D perhaps TRBD1 (5 bases). The V end lost 3 bases, the J end lost 2 bases, and 10 bases lay between the germline ends. The CDR3 is made up of 14 amino acids. The V gene's germline CDR1 is SGHVS and CDR2 FQNEAQ. CDR3 coding DNA: TGTGCCAGCAGCTTTCCGGGGGTAAACACTGAAGCTTTCTTT. It translates to CASSFPGVNTEAFF.

The sample holds a few counts of this clone. The chain carries TRBV7-8 and TRBJ1-2; D remains ambiguous. The CDR3 loop spans 12 amino acids. Per the germline V gene, CDR1 is SGHVS and CDR2 is FQNEAQ. Trimming cost V 2 bases and J 5 bases, with 6 bases left between them. The CDR3 nucleotides read TGTGCCAGCAGCTTACCACTATATGGCTACACCTTC. Its translation: CASSLPLYGYTF.

The rearrangement joins TRBV6-5 to TRBJ1-1; D ambiguous. Germline V CDR1 and CDR2: MNHEY, SVGAGI. CDR3 size: 11 residues. Trimming took off 2 bases at V and 7 bases at J, with 5 bases between the two ends. The CDR3 sequence is CASSYLSEAFF. In nucleotides, the CDR3 is TGTGCCAGCAGTTACCTGAGTGAAGCTTTCTTT.

CDR3 sequence: CASRTTGRSGNTIYF. The DNA for the CDR3 is TGTGCCAGTAGGACGACAGGGAGGTCTGGAAACACCATATATTTT. The rearrangement links TRBV19 to TRBJ1-3, with 7 bases fitting TRBD1. The CDR3 length is 15 residues. V lost 6 bases, J lost 1 base, and 6 bases stayed unmatched. Germline V gene data show CDR1 as LNHDA and CDR2 as SQIVND (reference sequence).